A selection of T cell receptor beta chains follows, all from one sample in a study of T cells after yellow fever vaccination. TCRdb reprocessed the 5' RACE reads via MiXCR and lists one record per CDR3 protein. This table holds 450,000 to 550,000 distinct CDR3 sequences, about 19% found once. Here the sequenced sample was PBMCs, taken 15 days after the yellow fever booster vaccination. The receptors here all came from a man aged 30 to 39 who received the YFV17D yellow fever vaccine. CDR3s include the opening cysteine and the closing phenylalanine or tryptophan. The D gene is left open where the match is weak. Only some rows state a clone size, as once, few, many or a class for expanded clones.

j_call v_call d_call cdr3_length clone_size cdr3_aa cdr3_nt
TRBJ2-1 TRBV6-2/TRBV6-3 - 13 - CASSYSGNFEQFF TGTGCCAGCAGTTACTCAGGAAATTTTGAGCAGTTCTTC
TRBJ2-3 TRBV5-5 - 16 few CASSLAGSSRLDTQYF TGTGCCAGCAGCTTGGCAGGGTCATCCCGACTAGATACGCAGTATTTT
TRBJ2-1 TRBV7-2 TRBD2 15 few CASSLLLSGSNEQFF TGTGCCAGCAGCTTACTACTTAGCGGGAGCAATGAGCAGTTCTTC
TRBJ2-3 TRBV7-2 - 11 few CASSGPDTQYF TGTGCCAGCAGCGGTCCAGATACGCAGTATTTT
TRBJ2-3 TRBV29-1 - 12 few CSLGLSTDTQYF TGCAGCCTGGGACTTAGCACAGATACGCAGTATTTT
TRBJ2-7 TRBV11-2 - 15 - CASSGGIDRDYEQYF TGTGCCAGCAGCGGTGGCATCGACCGGGACTACGAGCAGTACTTC
TRBJ2-7 TRBV3-1 - 13 few CASSPLSGVEQYF TGTGCCAGCAGCCCTCTATCAGGGGTCGAGCAGTACTTC
TRBJ2-1 TRBV7-2 TRBD2 16 - CASSEVGGRGYNEQFF TGTGCCAGCAGCGAGGTGGGCGGGAGGGGGTACAATGAGCAGTTCTTC
TRBJ2-3 TRBV21-1 - 15 - CASRKGQGSADTQYF TGTGCCAGCAGGAAGGGGCAGGGTTCGGCAGATACGCAGTATTTT
TRBJ2-3 TRBV15 - 13 once CATRSHGIGTQYF TGTGCCACCAGATCCCACGGGATTGGGACGCAGTATTTT
TRBJ2-1 TRBV6-2/TRBV6-3 - 15 - CASRYDGLSYNEQFF TGTGCCAGCAGATACGACGGGTTATCCTACAATGAGCAGTTCTTC
TRBJ1-5 TRBV20-1 TRBD1 16 few CSARSPGTGRNQPQHF TGCAGTGCTAGATCCCCCGGGACAGGGAGGAATCAGCCCCAGCATTTT
TRBJ2-1 TRBV20-1 - 14 - CSAGRGSDLNEQFF TGCAGTGCCGGCAGGGGTTCCGATCTCAATGAGCAGTTCTTC
TRBJ2-1 TRBV7-9 - 14 few CASSLGTRYNEQFF TGTGCCAGCAGCTTAGGGACAAGGTACAATGAGCAGTTCTTC
TRBJ1-3 TRBV12-3/TRBV12-4 - 14 - CASSFDSSGNTIYF TGTGCCAGCAGTTTCGATAGCTCTGGAAACACCATATATTTT
TRBJ2-3 TRBV10-3 TRBD2 14 - CAARLAGNTDTQYF TGTGCCGCTAGACTAGCGGGCAACACAGATACGCAGTATTTT
TRBJ2-1 TRBV18 - 14 few CASSPLGGGGEQFF TGTGCCAGCTCACCCCTCGGAGGCGGCGGTGAGCAGTTCTTC
TRBJ1-5 TRBV18 TRBD1 15 - CASSPGQPAEKPQHF TGTGCCAGCTCACCGGGACAGCCCGCCGAGAAGCCCCAGCATTTT
TRBJ1-5 TRBV4-2 - 15 many CASSQDKAVNQPQHF TGTGCCAGCAGCCAAGATAAGGCGGTTAATCAGCCCCAGCATTTT
TRBJ1-6 TRBV11-2 - 18 - CASSSRPRVSSYNSPLHF TGTGCCAGCAGCTCTAGGCCCAGGGTCAGCTCCTATAATTCACCCCTCCACTTT
TRBJ2-7 TRBV5-1 TRBD2 13 - CASSWTSDREQYF TGCGCCAGCAGCTGGACTAGCGATAGGGAGCAGTACTTC
TRBJ2-2 TRBV9 - 14 - CASNKDRYTGELFF TGTGCCAGTAATAAGGACAGATACACCGGGGAGCTGTTTTTT
TRBJ2-2 TRBV20-1 - 12 - CSAAGRPGELFF TGCAGTGCAGCAGGGCGGCCCGGGGAGCTGTTTTTT
TRBJ2-3 TRBV7-9 TRBD2 16 - CASSLDPSGSADTQYF TGTGCCAGCAGCTTAGATCCTAGCGGGAGCGCAGATACGCAGTATTTT
TRBJ2-7 TRBV7-2 - 12 - CASSNPDYEQYF TGTGCCAGCAGCAATCCTGACTACGAGCAGTACTTC
TRBJ2-3 TRBV7-6 - 12 few CASSAIADTQYF TGTGCCAGCAGCGCCATAGCAGATACGCAGTATTTT
TRBJ2-2 TRBV20-1 - 12 - CSARVLTGELFF TGCAGTGCTAGAGTTCTCACCGGGGAGCTGTTTTTT
TRBJ2-4 TRBV3-1 - 14 - CASRPRGIEDIQYF TGTGCCAGCCGCCCCCGGGGGATTGAAGACATTCAGTACTTC
TRBJ2-6 TRBV5-8 TRBD1 18 - CASSSLQGSLSGANVLTF TGTGCCAGCAGCTCCCTACAGGGGTCCCTCTCCGGGGCCAACGTCCTGACTTTC
TRBJ2-3 TRBV21-1 - 11 few CASRGRATQYF TGTGCCAGCCGGGGGCGGGCTACGCAGTATTTT
TRBJ2-3 TRBV6-5 - 13 - CASSYGHTDTQYF TGTGCCAGCAGTTACGGCCACACAGATACGCAGTATTTT
TRBJ1-1 TRBV20-1 - 13 - CSTREGGSYEAFF TGCAGCACTAGAGAGGGAGGGTCTTATGAAGCTTTCTTT
TRBJ2-3 TRBV6-1 TRBD2 15 - CASSTGGGETDTQYF TGTGCCAGCAGTACGGGGGGAGGCGAAACAGATACGCAGTATTTT
TRBJ2-5 TRBV12-3/TRBV12-4 - 13 - CASSRPPGETQYF TGTGCCAGCAGCCGCCCTCCGGGGGAGACCCAGTACTTC
TRBJ1-1 TRBV20-1 TRBD1 13 few CSASSQGATEAFF TGCAGTGCTAGTAGCCAGGGGGCCACTGAAGCTTTCTTT
TRBJ1-1 TRBV3-1 - 14 few CASSPGGRGTEAFF TGTGCCAGCAGCCCGGGGGGGAGGGGCACTGAAGCTTTCTTT